This T cell receptor (beta chain) was observed in a study of T cell responses to AZD1222 COVID-19 vaccine. Findings and limits, study-wide: Seropositivity was recorded at baseline in only a handful of AZD1222 recipients.

About this clone: The antigen is unknown.

Assay used: immunoSEQ multiplex PCR; TCRdb lists only in-frame clones, some missing. This repertoire shows approximately 150,000 clones, roughly nine tenths found once; its top ten account for approximately 3.9%. CDR3 length: 12 amino acids. With 0 bases removed from V and 4 bases from J, the gap between germline ends came to 4 bases. CDR1 and CDR2 (germline): SGDLS, YYNGEE. The material was peripheral blood, obtained 28 days after the second AZD1222 dose. This rearrangement joins TRBV9 to TRBJ2-5; D is uncertain. This receptor was identified in an adult who received the AZD1222 COVID-19 vaccine. The CDR3 here is CASSVDGETQYF. CDR3 nucleotide sequence: TGTGCCAGCAGCGTAGATGGAGAGACCCAGTACTTC.